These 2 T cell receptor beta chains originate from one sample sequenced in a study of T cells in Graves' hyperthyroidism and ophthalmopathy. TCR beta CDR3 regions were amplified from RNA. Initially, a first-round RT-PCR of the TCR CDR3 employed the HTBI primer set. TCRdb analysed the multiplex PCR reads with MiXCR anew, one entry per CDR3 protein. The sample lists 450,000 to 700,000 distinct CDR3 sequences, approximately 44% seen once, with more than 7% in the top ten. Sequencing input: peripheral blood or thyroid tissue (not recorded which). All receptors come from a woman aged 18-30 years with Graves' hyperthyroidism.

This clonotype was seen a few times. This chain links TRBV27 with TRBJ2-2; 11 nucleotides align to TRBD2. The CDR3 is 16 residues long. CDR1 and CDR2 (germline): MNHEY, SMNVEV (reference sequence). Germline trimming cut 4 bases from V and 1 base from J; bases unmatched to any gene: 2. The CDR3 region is CASSWGLAVNTGELFF. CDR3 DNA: TGTGCCAGCAGTTGGGGACTAGCGGTGAACACCGGGGAGCTGTTTTTT.

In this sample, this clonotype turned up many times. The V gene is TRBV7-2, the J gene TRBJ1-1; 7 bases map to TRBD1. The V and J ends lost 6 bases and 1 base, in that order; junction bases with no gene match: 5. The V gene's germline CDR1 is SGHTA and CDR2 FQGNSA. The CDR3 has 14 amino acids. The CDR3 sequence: CASRRQGGNTEAFF. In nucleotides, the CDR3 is TGTGCCAGCAGACGACAGGGAGGGAACACTGAAGCTTTCTTT.